The 4 T cell receptor beta chains below come from one sample, sequenced in a study of blood T cells in healthy people across ages. With a J-beta primer mix and a sample-barcoded 5' primer, a second PCR ran about 6 to 11 cycles. A single record per CDR3 protein comes from TCRdb applying MiXCR to the 5' RACE reads. The sample lists around 900,000 distinct CDR3 sequences; about 51% were seen once. Sequencing was performed on blood. These receptors were obtained from a woman aged 55-70 years in good health.

J is TRBJ1-5 and V is TRBV29-1; maybe TRBD1 (5 bases). Germline V gene data show CDR1 as SQVTM and CDR2 as ANQGSEA. The CDR3 sequence is 13 residues long. With 5 bases removed from V and 2 bases from J, the gap between germline ends came to 10 bases. CDR3 coding DNA: TGCAGCGTTAGAGGGGCCGGCAATCAGCCCCAGCATTTT. It yields the protein CSVRGAGNQPQHF.

The V call is TRBV2, the J call TRBJ2-1, with TRBD2 matching over 11 bases. Per the germline V gene, CDR1 is SNHLY and CDR2 is FYNNEI. The CDR3 is 15 amino acids. The J segment lost 10 bases and the V segment lost 3 bases, leaving 8 bases of the junction unmatched. CDR3 residues: CASSDSRLAGGEQFF. CDR3 DNA: TGTGCCAGCAGTGACTCCCGGCTAGCGGGAGGAGAGCAGTTCTTC.

This chain uses TRBV7-9 with TRBJ1-1; D gene uncertain. V was clipped by 4 bases and J by 5 bases, with 14 bases between them. Looked up from germline, CDR1 is SEHNR and CDR2 is FQNEAQ (reference sequence). The CDR3 length is 14 residues. CDR3 loop: CASSSWEGETEAFF. CDR3 coding DNA: TGTGCCAGCAGCTCGTGGGAGGGAGAAACTGAAGCTTTCTTT.

CDR3: CASSFGDSLNQPQHF. The CDR3 bases are TGTGCCAGCAGTTTTGGGGACAGCCTGAATCAGCCCCAGCATTTT. V is TRBV27 and J is TRBJ1-5; the match to TRBD1 covers 7 bases. After removal of 3 bases from V and 4 bases from J, the junction contained 6 bases not matched to a gene. This CDR3 contains 15 residues. CDR1 and CDR2 (germline): MNHEY, SMNVEV (reference sequence).